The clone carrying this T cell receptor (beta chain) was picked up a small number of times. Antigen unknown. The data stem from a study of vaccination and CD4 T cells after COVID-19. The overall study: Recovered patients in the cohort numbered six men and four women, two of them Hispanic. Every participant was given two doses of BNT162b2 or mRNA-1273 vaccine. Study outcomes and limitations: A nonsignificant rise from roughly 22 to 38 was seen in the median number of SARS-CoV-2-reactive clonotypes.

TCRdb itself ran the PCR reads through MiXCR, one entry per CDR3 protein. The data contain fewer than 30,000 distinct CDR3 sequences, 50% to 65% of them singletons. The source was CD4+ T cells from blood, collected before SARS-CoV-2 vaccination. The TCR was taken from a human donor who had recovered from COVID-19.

The CDR3 DNA follows: TGCAGTGCTAGAGATCTGTTAGCGGGAGGGAACACCGGGGAGCTGTTTTTT. This sequence encodes CSARDLLAGGNTGELFF. The rearrangement joins TRBV20-1 to TRBJ2-2, with 10 nucleotides matching TRBD2. Trimming took 0 bases from V and 1 from J; bases not matched to a gene: 5. CDR3 length: 17 residues. Germline V lookup: CDR1 DFQATT, CDR2 SNEGSKA (reference sequence).